These 32 T cell receptor beta chains came from one sample sequenced in a study of CD8 T cells in Susac syndrome (dated by TCRdb to about 2019). Libraries came from the immunoSEQ multiplex PCR assay. RNA was extracted with the RNeasy kit and roughly 0.5 to 1 ug was reverse transcribed using random hexamers. The raw public data were reprocessed by TCRdb itself: fastp quality trimming at Q25, MiXCR clonotype calling, in-frame beta chains only. Each entry merges the rows of one CDR3 protein and shows their most common DNA and genes. This sample lists about 430,000 distinct CDR3 sequences; approximately 89% were detected once. Jointly, the top ten make up approximately 0.11% of the sample. Source material: CD8+ T cells from PBMCs. The receptors stem from a human donor with multiple sclerosis.

This chain joins TRBV30 and TRBJ2-1, with D unresolved. The germline V gene has CDR1 GTSNPN and CDR2 SVGIG (reference sequence). Deletions cut 2 bases from V and 10 bases from J, with 6 bases between. CDR3 length: 10 amino acids. CDR3 sequence (DNA): TGTGCCTGGAGTCTAAAGGAGCAGTTCTTC. Translated, it gives CAWSLKEQFF.

This sequence joins TRBV16 and TRBJ2-7; TRBD1 matches at 12 bases. Per germline, CDR1 KGHSY and CDR2 FQNENV. The CDR3 is 14 residues long. V lost 7 bases and J lost 4; bases outside the gene matches: 5. The CDR3 nucleotides read TGTGCCAGCAATGCGGGACAGGGGGCTTACGAGCAGTACTTC. Its protein product is CASNAGQGAYEQYF.

The CDR3 sequence: CASSPVWGATDTQYF. In nucleotides, the CDR3 is TGCGCCAGCAGCCCCGTGTGGGGGGCCACAGATACGCAGTATTTT. The chain carries TRBV4-1 and TRBJ2-3; D assignment may be TRBD1 or TRBD2 (6 bases each). V was cut by 4 bases and J by 2 bases, with 13 bases left in between. This CDR3 region has 15 residues. The germline V gene has CDR1 MGHRA and CDR2 YSYEKL.

This sequence joins TRBV27 and TRBJ1-5; D may be TRBD1 (5 bases). V shed 1 base and J shed 5 bases, with 12 bases lying between them. The CDR3 sequence is 15 residues long. From germline, CDR1 is MNHEY and CDR2 SMNVEV (reference sequence). Here the CDR3 reads CASSLWGGGDQPQHF. DNA for the CDR3: TGTGCCAGCAGTTTATGGGGCGGAGGGGATCAGCCCCAGCATTTT.

The chain uses TRBV3-1 and TRBJ2-2; D perhaps matches TRBD1 (6 bases). Per the germline V gene, CDR1 is LGHDT and CDR2 is YNNKEL (reference sequence). CDR3 length equals 21 residues. V was shortened by 4 bases and J by 7 bases, with 34 bases between the two germline ends. CDR3 sequence: CASSLHRQVGQPSGLGGELFF. CDR3 sequence (DNA): TGTGCCAGCAGCCTCCACAGACAGGTCGGACAGCCATCTGGTTTGGGCGGGGAGCTGTTTTTT.

The V call is TRBV19, the J call TRBJ1-1; D call uncertain. Germline assignment: CDR1 LNHDA and CDR2 SQIVND (reference sequence). V was trimmed by 2 bases and J by 0 bases, leaving 7 bases between them. The CDR3 is made up of 14 amino acids. CDR3 nucleotide sequence: TGTGCCAGTAGTATAACTGCCATGAACACTGAAGCTTTCTTT. Its translation: CASSITAMNTEAFF.

There are a few counts of this clonotype. The rearrangement links TRBV12-3 or TRBV12-4 to TRBJ1-1, with unresolved D. V dropped 1 base and J dropped 0 bases, with 6 bases sitting between them. This CDR3 has 14 residues. CDR3 residues: CASSLEALNTEAFF. The DNA for the CDR3 is TGTGCCAGCAGTTTAGAGGCCTTGAACACTGAAGCTTTCTTT.

The chain combines TRBV19 with TRBJ1-3, with 8 bases lining up with TRBD1. After removal of 7 bases from V and 4 bases from J, the junction contained 3 bases not matched to a gene. Germline CDR1 is LNHDA and CDR2 is SQIVND (reference sequence). The CDR3 is made up of 13 amino acids. CDR3 sequence: CASMDRAGNTIYF. The CDR3 nucleotides are TGTGCCAGTATGGACAGGGCAGGAAACACCATATATTTT.

V gene TRBV12-3 or TRBV12-4 combines with J gene TRBJ1-1, with 9 bases lining up with TRBD1. The CDR3 contains 15 residues. Trimming at V came to 3 bases and at J to 1 base, leaving 3 bases not matched to a gene. CDR3 coding DNA: TGTGCCAGCAGTTTGGACAGGGGATGGAACACTGAAGCTTTCTTT. Residues: CASSLDRGWNTEAFF.

V is TRBV19 and J is TRBJ2-7; D gene uncertain. The CDR3 is 15 residues long. Germline V CDR1 and CDR2: LNHDA, SQIVND (reference sequence). With 3 bases removed from V and 2 bases from J, the gap between germline ends came to 14 bases. DNA for the CDR3: TGTGCCAGTAGTATCAGTGGCGCGTTCGCCTACGAGCAGTACTTC. It translates to CASSISGAFAYEQYF. The full variable domain, rest sourced from reference TRBV19 and TRBJ2-7, is DGGITQSPKYLFRKEGQNVTLSCEQNLNHDAMYWYRQDPGQGLRLIYYSQIVNDFQKGDIAEGYSVSREKKESFPLTVTSAQKNPTAFYLCASSISGAFAYEQYFGPGTRLTVT.

The genes are TRBV2 and TRBJ2-3; D may be TRBD1 (6 bases). CDR1 SNHLY and CDR2 FYNNEI come from the germline V gene. This CDR3 is built from 14 residues. Trimming removed 10 bases at V and 3 bases at J, with 17 bases between. The CDR3 nucleotides are TGTGCCAAGCTACAGGGCGTGGGGACAGATACGCAGTATTTT. The encoded protein is CAKLQGVGTDTQYF.

This clonotype was detected only once. The chain employs TRBV4-2 and TRBJ2-1; TRBD1 agrees at 7 bases. CDR3 length equals 16 residues. V trimming: 1 base; J trimming: 0 bases; junction bases outside the gene matches: 3. Germline V CDR1 and CDR2: LGHNA, YNFKEQ. For the CDR3, the DNA is TGTGCCAGCAGCCAAGTGAGACAGGGCTCCTACAATGAGCAGTTCTTC. It yields the protein CASSQVRQGSYNEQFF.

This clonotype occurred a few times. The chain is built from TRBV9 and TRBJ2-7; 7 bases map to TRBD1. The germline V gene encodes CDR1 SGDLS and CDR2 YYNGEE. The ends lost 2 bases at V and 6 bases at J; junction bases unmatched: 11. The CDR3 extends over 15 amino acids. The CDR3 reads CASSVTNRGGGEQYF. CDR3 DNA: TGTGCCAGCAGCGTCACGAACAGGGGTGGTGGCGAGCAGTACTTC.

This clonotype occurred once. The rearrangement joins TRBV2 to TRBJ2-1; unclear D gene. V was pared by 3 bases and J by 8 bases, with 5 bases between. CDR3 length: 11 residues. Germline V lookup: CDR1 SNHLY, CDR2 FYNNEI. The CDR3 protein is CASSDSDEQFF. CDR3 sequence (DNA): TGTGCCAGCAGTGATTCCGATGAGCAGTTCTTC.

The V call is TRBV27, the J call TRBJ1-1, with D perhaps TRBD1 (5 bases). CDR1 MNHEY and CDR2 SMNVEV come from the germline V gene (reference sequence). This CDR3 is built from 13 residues. V was trimmed by 1 base and J by 4 bases, leaving 7 bases between them. The CDR3: CASSLWGSTEAFF. The CDR3 DNA follows: TGTGCCAGCAGTTTATGGGGCTCCACTGAAGCTTTCTTT.

This chain uses TRBV2 with TRBJ2-3; the match to TRBD1 covers 8 bases. The CDR3 runs to 16 residues. Germline CDR1 SNHLY, CDR2 FYNNEI. The V and J ends lost 7 bases and 2 bases, in that order; junction bases with no gene match: 11. CDR3 protein: CASKVGTGLYTDTQYF. CDR3 DNA sequence: TGTGCCAGCAAGGTTGGGACAGGCTTATACACAGATACGCAGTATTTT.

This rearrangement joins TRBV4-1 to TRBJ2-1; 8 bases agree with TRBD2. The CDR3 has 16 residues. J was trimmed by 3 bases and V by 2 bases; bases with no gene match: 6. Germline lookup yields CDR1 MGHRA and CDR2 YSYEKL. The CDR3 DNA reads as TGCGCCAGCAGCCAATCAGGGGCGGGGGGCTACAATGAGCAGTTCTTC. Translation gives CASSQSGAGGYNEQFF.

This chain uses TRBV7-4 with TRBJ1-1; D not resolved. CDR1 SGHVT and CDR2 SQSDAQ come from the germline V gene. The CDR3 has 15 amino acids. With 5 bases removed from V and 5 bases from J, the gap between germline ends came to 18 bases. CDR3 sequence: CASSPTREIGTEAFF. DNA for the CDR3: TGTGCCAGCAGCCCTACAAGGGAGATTGGGACTGAAGCTTTCTTT.

The DNA of the CDR3 is TGTGCTAGTGGTTTGGGTGTTGGGGAGCTGTTTTTT. It is translated as CASGLGVGELFF. This chain uses TRBV12-5 with TRBJ2-2; D not resolved. This CDR3 is built from 12 residues. V shed 1 base and J shed 8 bases, with 5 bases lying between them. Germline-derived CDR1 and CDR2 are LGHNT and FRNRAP.

The rearrangement uses TRBV2 and TRBJ2-6, with D perhaps assigned TRBD1 or TRBD2 (5 bases each). The length of the CDR3 is 18 residues. Germline loops: CDR1 SNHLY, CDR2 FYNNEI. Trimming left V 5 bases short and J 4 bases short, with 21 bases between. This CDR3 is CASSRTEGFAGGANVLTF. The CDR3, as DNA: TGTGCCAGCAGTCGCACCGAGGGGTTCGCGGGCGGGGCCAACGTCCTGACTTTC.

This sequence joins TRBV12-3 or TRBV12-4 and TRBJ2-2, with D unclear. The CDR3 length is 12 residues. Trimming pared 5 bases from V and 7 bases from J, leaving 8 bases between. The CDR3 nucleotides read TGTGCCAGCAGTCCGAGTGACGGGGAGCTGTTTTTT. The encoded protein is CASSPSDGELFF.

The chain joins TRBV7-9 to TRBJ2-7; TRBD2 agrees at 7 bases. Germline CDR1 SEHNR, CDR2 FQNEAQ (reference sequence). CDR3 length: 14 residues. The ends lost 3 bases at V and 6 bases at J; junction bases unmatched: 8. CDR3 DNA sequence: TGTGCCAGCAGCTTTGGAAGCGGGGTTGCCGAGCAGTACGTC. It is translated as CASSFGSGVAEQYV.

This chain connects TRBV6-4 to TRBJ2-1; 7 bases fit TRBD1. V was pared by 3 bases and J by 2 bases, with 13 bases of the junction left unmatched. This CDR3 comprises 18 residues. Germline CDR1 and CDR2: MRHNA and SNTAGT. The CDR3 reads CASSETGVDLSPYNEQFF. CDR3 DNA sequence: TGTGCCAGCAGTGAAACAGGGGTGGATTTGAGTCCCTACAATGAGCAGTTCTTC.

As regards this clonotype: The junction does not match germline at one end; this may be a read error. The gene calls are TRBV29-1 and TRBJ2-3; D is perhaps TRBD2 (6 bases). The CDR3 is made up of 14 amino acids. Germline V gene sequence: CDR1 SQVTM, CDR2 ANQGSEA. CDR3 protein: CSVEIAESTDTQFF. DNA of the CDR3: TGCAGCGTTGAGATAGCGGAGAGCACAGATACGCAGTTTTTT.

V usage is TRBV5-1 and J usage is TRBJ2-2, with 10 nucleotides matching TRBD1. Trimming took 4 bases from V and 5 from J; bases not matched to a gene: 8. The CDR3 is made up of 16 amino acids. Per the germline V gene, CDR1 is SGHRS and CDR2 is YFSETQ. The CDR3 nucleotides read TGCGCCAGCAGCCCCACCGGGACAGGGGTGACCGGGGAGCTGTTTTTT. The encoded protein is CASSPTGTGVTGELFF.

V gene TRBV6-1 combines with J gene TRBJ2-5, with D possibly called TRBD1 or TRBD2 (5 bases each). Deletions cut 0 bases from V and 0 bases from J, with 17 bases between. The CDR3 covers 18 residues. The germline V gene has CDR1 MNHNS and CDR2 SASEGT. The CDR3 DNA sequence: TGTGCCAGCAGTGAAGCATGGGCCTGGGGGTTCAACCAAGAGACCCAGTACTTC. Protein: CASSEAWAWGFNQETQYF.

The chain recombines TRBV10-3 with TRBJ2-7; 7 bases are shared with TRBD1. V shed 0 bases, J shed 3 bases, and the junction held 11 bases outside the gene matches. Looked up from germline, CDR1 is ENHRY and CDR2 is SYGVKD. The CDR3 has 17 residues. The CDR3 protein is CAISESGAGGLSYEQYF. CDR3 coding DNA: TGTGCCATCAGTGAGTCGGGGGCAGGGGGATTAAGCTACGAGCAGTACTTC.

The rearrangement joins TRBV19 to TRBJ1-1; no clear D gene. This CDR3 spans 15 amino acids. V was trimmed by 1 base and J by 0 bases, leaving 9 bases between them. From germline, CDR1 is LNHDA and CDR2 SQIVND (reference sequence). The chain's CDR3 is CASSIGPALNTEAFF. Written as DNA, the CDR3 is TGTGCCAGTAGTATAGGCCCAGCCTTGAACACTGAAGCTTTCTTT.

In its sample, this clonotype was seen once. The chain is built from TRBV30 and TRBJ2-1; no reliable D call. The CDR3 is 12 amino acids. Per the germline V gene, CDR1 is GTSNPN and CDR2 is SVGIG (reference sequence). V was clipped by 2 bases and J by 2 bases, with 4 bases between them. DNA for the CDR3: TGTGCCTGGAGTAATGCCTACAATGAGCAGTTCTTC. Encoded protein: CAWSNAYNEQFF.

Written as DNA, the CDR3 is TGTGCCAGCAGTTACTCGTCGCTGATGAACACTGAAGCTTTCTTT. It encodes CASSYSSLMNTEAFF. The chain couples TRBV6-5 to TRBJ1-1; D is unclear. The germline V gene encodes CDR1 MNHEY and CDR2 SVGAGI. Between the trimmed V and J ends, which lost 0 bases and 0 bases, there was a span of 8 bases. The CDR3 covers 15 residues.

The V call is TRBV20-1, the J call TRBJ1-1; D is ambiguous. The CDR3 spans 13 residues. Trimming cost V 4 bases and J 1 base, with 10 bases left between them. CDR1 and CDR2 (germline): DFQATT, SNEGSKA (reference sequence). The DNA of the CDR3 is TGCAGTGCTAAAGGACTCACGAACACTGAAGCTTTCTTT. Translating gives CSAKGLTNTEAFF.

This chain connects TRBV5-6 to TRBJ1-1; a possible D gene is TRBD1 (5 bases). Per the germline V gene, CDR1 is SGHDT and CDR2 is YYEEEE. The V end lost 7 bases, the J end lost 0 bases, and 16 bases lay between the germline ends. This CDR3 has 15 residues. CDR3 nucleotides: TGTGCCAGCCAAAGCCTTAGGGGAATGAACACTGAAGCTTTCTTT. Its translation is CASQSLRGMNTEAFF.